This TCR beta chain was captured in a study of T-cell reconstitution after alpha-beta-depleted transplantation in children (dated by TCRdb to the mid-2010s). General notes on the study: Using TCR repertoire profiling, the study followed T-cell immune reconstitution in a quantitative way in children after TCRalphabeta/CD19-depleted allogeneic hematopoietic cell transplantation. The research as a whole found: About two months after transplant, the apparently early recovery of alphabetaT-cell counts reportedly depended on just several hundred clones that had expanded rapidly and came from non-depleted graft cells. In some patients, the high TCRbeta diversity seen at day 60 was put down to recipient T cells and intrathymic progenitors that had survived conditioning. Hyperexpanded clone frequencies declined over subsequent months; after one year, T-cell counts and TCRbeta diversity were mostly attributed to newly produced T cells.

Unmatched junction bases come to 24, with V trimmed by 4 bases and J by 0 bases. Measured from the cysteine to the phenylalanine, the CDR3 is 21 residues long. Just the 63-base CDR3 DNA is kept, in frame starting at base 1. CDR1 is given as SGDLS and CDR2 as YYNGEE, both from the germline V gene. The treatment or condition label corresponds to: allogeneic hematopoietic cell transplantation with graft depleted of TCRalphabeta T cells and CD19 B cells. The transplant recipients were children given TCRalphabeta/CD19-depleted allogeneic hematopoietic cell grafts. Note on this clonotype: What antigen it recognizes has not been identified. Base qualities are not at hand, and no much larger clone is one base apart.

The library came from PCR. Sequencing relied on an Illumina HiSeq 2500. TCR libraries were prepared with molecular barcoding, using unique molecular identifiers to normalize TCRbeta repertoire quantification. TCRdb reanalyzed the raw reads on its own, using fastp at Q25 for trimming and MiXCR for clone calling, and kept in-frame beta chains. Every distinct CDR3 protein forms one entry, paired with its most common genes and DNA. In all, the sample holds more than 100,000 distinct CDR3 sequences, and 23% of those were seen once. The top ten constitute roughly 10% of the sample. This receptor was obtained from a male patient between 2 and 10 years old who had a stem cell transplant for chronic granulomatous disease, so the T cells may come from the graft donor. The chain is encoded by TRBV9 joined to TRBJ2-7; 8 bases in the middle match TRBD1. The source was PBMCs, mostly from graft donor cells, collected 180 days after TCRalphabeta/CD19-depleted stem cell transplant. The CDR3 loop reads CASSPHPVWVLGTGDSYEQYF. Here is the DNA: TGTGCCAGCAGCCCTCATCCTGTTTGGGTGTTGGGGACAGGTGACTCCTACGAGCAGTACTTC.